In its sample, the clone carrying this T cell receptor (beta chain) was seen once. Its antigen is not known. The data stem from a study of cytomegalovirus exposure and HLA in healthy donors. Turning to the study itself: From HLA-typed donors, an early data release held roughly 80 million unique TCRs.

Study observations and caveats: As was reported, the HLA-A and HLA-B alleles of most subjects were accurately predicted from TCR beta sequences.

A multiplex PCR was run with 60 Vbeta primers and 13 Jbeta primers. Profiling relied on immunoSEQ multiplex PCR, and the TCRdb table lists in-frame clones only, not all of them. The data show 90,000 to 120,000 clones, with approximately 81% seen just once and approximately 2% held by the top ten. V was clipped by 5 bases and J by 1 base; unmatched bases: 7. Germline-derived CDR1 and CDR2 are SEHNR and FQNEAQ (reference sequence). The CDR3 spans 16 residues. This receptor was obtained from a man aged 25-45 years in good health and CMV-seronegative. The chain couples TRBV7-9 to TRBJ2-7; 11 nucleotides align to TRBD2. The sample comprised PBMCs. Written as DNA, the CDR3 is TGTGCCAGCAGCCCCACCTGGACTAGCGGGTCCTACGAGCAGTACTTC. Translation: CASSPTWTSGSYEQYF.